This T cell receptor beta chain was sequenced for a study of T cells in Graves' hyperthyroidism and ophthalmopathy. V lost 1 base and J lost 3; bases outside the gene matches: 8. CDR3 length: 17 amino acids. Germline lookup yields CDR1 LGHDT and CDR2 YNNKEL (reference sequence). Study results and limitations: In blood, most of the thyroid clonotypes expanded above 0.001 were also present.

It was RNA transcripts that yielded the amplified TCR beta CDR3 regions. First-round RT-PCR with HTBI primers amplified the TCR CDR3 region. One entry per CDR3 protein, called by TCRdb with MiXCR from the multiplex PCR reads. The table lists hundreds of thousands of distinct CDR3 sequences, 14% to 15% of them singletons. Diagnoses used clinical symptoms, serum thyroxine and TRAb, thyroid ultrasound and orbital computed tomography. A note on this clonotype: Its antigen is unidentified.

The receptor was isolated from a man between 18 and 35 years old with Graves' ophthalmopathy. Sequenced input: blood. J is TRBJ2-3 and V is TRBV3-1; 9 bases match TRBD2. The chain's CDR3 is CASSQVPGGGATDTQYF. The CDR3 DNA sequence: TGTGCCAGCAGCCAAGTACCGGGCGGGGGGGCAACAGATACGCAGTATTTT.